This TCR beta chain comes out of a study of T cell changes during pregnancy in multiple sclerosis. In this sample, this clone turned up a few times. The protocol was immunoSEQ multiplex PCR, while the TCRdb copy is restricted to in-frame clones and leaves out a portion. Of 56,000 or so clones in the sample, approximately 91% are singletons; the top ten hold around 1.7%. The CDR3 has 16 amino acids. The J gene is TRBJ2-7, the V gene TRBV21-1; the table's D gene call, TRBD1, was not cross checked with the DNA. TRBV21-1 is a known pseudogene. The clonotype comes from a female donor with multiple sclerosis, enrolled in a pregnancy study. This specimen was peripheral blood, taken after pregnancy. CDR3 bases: TGTGCCAGCAGCAAGGGTCACGGGACAGGGACCTACGAGCAGTACTTC. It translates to CASSKGHGTGTYEQYF.